A single sample gave rise to the 10 T cell receptor beta chains below, sequenced in a study of blood T cell repertoires in COVID-19. This table comes from immunoSEQ multiplex PCR, and its TCRdb copy is limited to in-frame clones, with some not included. The sample includes 100,000 or so clones, approximately 81% of them seen just once. The sample taken for sequencing was peripheral blood. All receptors come from an elderly man with acute or convalescent COVID-19.

The chain is built from TRBV7-9 and TRBJ2-5, with 7 bases fitting TRBD1. After removal of 4 bases from V and 0 bases from J, the junction contained 2 bases not matched to a gene. Germline V lookup: CDR1 SEHNR, CDR2 FQNEAQ (reference sequence). The length of the CDR3 is 14 residues. CDR3 loop: CASSSGQYQETQYF. CDR3 DNA: TGTGCCAGCAGCTCGGGACAGTACCAAGAGACCCAGTACTTC.

The V call is TRBV5-6, the J call TRBJ2-1; 11 bases fit TRBD1. Germline V lookup: CDR1 SGHDT, CDR2 YYEEEE. The junction had 7 bases not matched to a gene; V was cut back by 1 base and J by 4 bases. The CDR3 loop spans 17 amino acids. CDR3 sequence (DNA): TGTGCCAGCAGCTTGTTGCGCGGGACAGGGGGATACAATGAGCAGTTCTTC. Its protein is CASSLLRGTGGYNEQFF.

The V call is TRBV9, the J call TRBJ2-2, with 11 bases that match TRBD2. V dropped 0 bases and J dropped 6; count of bases not matched to a gene: 4. Germline V CDR1 and CDR2: SGDLS, YYNGEE. There are 16 residues in the CDR3. The CDR3 DNA follows: TGTGCCAGCAGCGTAGCTAGCGGGGGGTCCGCCGGGGAGCTGTTTTTT. It yields the protein CASSVASGGSAGELFF.

The chain employs TRBV4-1 and TRBJ2-7; D possibly corresponds to TRBD2 (7 bases). Germline CDR1 is MGHRA and CDR2 is YSYEKL. The CDR3 runs to 22 residues. V shed 0 bases and J shed 2 bases, with 32 bases lying between them. CDR3 in amino acids: CASSQDIPYTGRVPLGTYEQYF. CDR3 nucleotide sequence: TGCGCCAGCAGCCAAGATATCCCCTACACAGGGAGGGTACCGTTGGGTACCTACGAGCAGTACTTC.

Remarks on this clone: Different DNA sequences within this sample yield the same CDR3. V is TRBV5-1 and J is TRBJ1-4; 8 bases are a match to TRBD1. Trimming removed 2 bases from V and 7 bases from J; junction bases left unmatched: 4. Looked up from germline, CDR1 is SGHRS and CDR2 is YFSETQ. The CDR3 sequence is 14 residues long. The CDR3 sequence: CASSLGQGGEKLFF. In DNA, the CDR3 is TGCGCCAGCAGCTTAGGACAGGGAGGTGAAAAACTGTTTTTT.

The chain is built from TRBV6-5 and TRBJ2-7; TRBD2 aligns across 8 bases. CDR3 size: 15 residues. Germline CDR1 and CDR2: MNHEY and SVGAGI. V lost 6 bases to trimming and J lost 0 bases; unmatched junction nucleotides: 7. CDR3 residues: CASSDISGNSYEQYF. In DNA, the CDR3 is TGTGCCAGCAGCGACATTAGCGGGAACTCCTACGAGCAGTACTTC.

The chain carries TRBV20-1 and TRBJ2-7, with D hard to call. This CDR3 has 11 residues. V was clipped by 5 bases and J by 7 bases, with 12 bases between them. The germline gives CDR1 DFQATT, CDR2 SNEGSKA (reference sequence). CDR3 coding DNA: TGCAGTGCTCAACAGATTCGGGAGCAGTACTTC. Translating it yields CSAQQIREQYF.

This clone was observed a single time. The V call is TRBV18, the J call TRBJ2-7; a weak D match, TRBD2 (7 bases). The ends were cut back, 3 bases at V and 4 bases at J, with 13 bases in the middle. This CDR3 has 14 residues. CDR1 KGHSH and CDR2 LQKENI come from the germline V gene. The CDR3: CASSPGGGTYEQYF. The DNA for the CDR3 is TGTGCCAGCTCACCGGGAGGGGGGACTTACGAGCAGTACTTC.

This clone was detected only a few times. J is TRBJ2-2 and V is TRBV12-3 or TRBV12-4; D call uncertain. Deletions cut 2 bases from V and 5 bases from J, with 6 bases between. This CDR3 spans 13 amino acids. In DNA form, the CDR3 reads TGTGCCAGCAGTTTAACTCTGACCGGGGAGCTGTTTTTT. This sequence encodes CASSLTLTGELFF.

Regarding this clone: Different DNA sequences within this sample yield the same CDR3. The chain uses TRBV30 and TRBJ1-6; no definite D call. V lost 3 bases and J 6 bases, leaving 6 bases between the germline ends. There are 12 residues in the CDR3. Germline assignment: CDR1 GTSNPN and CDR2 SVGIG (reference sequence). The CDR3 bases are TGTGCCTGGAGCCTCGGTAATTCACCCCTCCACTTT. Translating gives CAWSLGNSPLHF.